Sequencing of this TCR beta chain was carried out in a study of control samples from healthy donors and cancer patients. Sequencing was performed with immunoSEQ multiplex PCR; in TCRdb, only in-frame clones are kept and a portion is missing. The sample yields 20,000 to 25,000 clones, 80% to 85% seen once. Trimming took off 5 bases at V and 6 bases at J, with 11 bases between the two ends. The V gene's germline CDR1 is MNHNY and CDR2 SVGAGI (reference sequence). The CDR3 length is 12 residues. The chain recombines TRBV6-6 with TRBJ2-7; D tentatively reads TRBD1 or TRBD2 (5 bases each). Sequenced sample: PBMCs. This receptor was obtained from a man aged 55 to 69 with colorectal cancer. This chain's CDR3 is CASSLRDGEQYF. CDR3 nucleotide sequence: TGTGCCAGCAGTCTCAGGGACGGCGAGCAGTACTTC.